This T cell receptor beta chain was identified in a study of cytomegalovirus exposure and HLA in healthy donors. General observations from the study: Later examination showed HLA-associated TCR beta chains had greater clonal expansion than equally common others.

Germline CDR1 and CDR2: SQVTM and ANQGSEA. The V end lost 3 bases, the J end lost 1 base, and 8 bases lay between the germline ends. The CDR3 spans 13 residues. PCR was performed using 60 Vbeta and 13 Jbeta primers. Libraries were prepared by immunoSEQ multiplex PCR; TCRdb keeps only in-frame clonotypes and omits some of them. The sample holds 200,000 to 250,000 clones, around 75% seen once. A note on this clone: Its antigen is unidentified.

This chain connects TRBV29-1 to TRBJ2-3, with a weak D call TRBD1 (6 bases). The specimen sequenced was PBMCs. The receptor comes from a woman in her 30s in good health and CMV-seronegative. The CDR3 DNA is TGCAGCGTTGATTACAGGGGCACAGATACGCAGTATTTT. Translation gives CSVDYRGTDTQYF.